A single TCR beta chain is shown here with its context. The antigen is unknown. Patients were ineligible given autoimmune disease history or systemic immunosuppression. Generated by immunoSEQ multiplex PCR, the TCRdb table keeps only in-frame clones and is missing some. The sample consists of 130,000 or so clones, approximately 94% of them appearing once. This sample was included in a study of OX40 agonist ivuxolimab in advanced cancers. Study in general: From roughly 20 to 90 years was the age range, with a mean of roughly 59 years, and around 83% were male. One hepatocellular carcinoma and a couple of cutaneous melanoma patients partially responded.

Trimming removed 10 bases at V and 3 bases at J, with 22 bases between. The CDR3 spans 15 residues. From germline, CDR1 is MNHNY and CDR2 SVGAGI (reference sequence). Notes on the study in general: Undetermined was the antigen specificity of the expanded peripheral T cells.

This chain connects TRBV6-6 to TRBJ2-7; D unclear. The receptor was derived from an adult with an advanced solid tumor such as melanoma, head and neck, liver or kidney cancer. This specimen consisted of CD4+ or CD8+ T cells sorted from blood, obtained in a trial of the OX40 agonist ivuxolimab. The CDR3 sequence: CATKGLGGGDYEQYF. Written as DNA, the CDR3 is TGTGCCACAAAAGGGTTGGGTGGTGGGGACTACGAGCAGTACTTC.